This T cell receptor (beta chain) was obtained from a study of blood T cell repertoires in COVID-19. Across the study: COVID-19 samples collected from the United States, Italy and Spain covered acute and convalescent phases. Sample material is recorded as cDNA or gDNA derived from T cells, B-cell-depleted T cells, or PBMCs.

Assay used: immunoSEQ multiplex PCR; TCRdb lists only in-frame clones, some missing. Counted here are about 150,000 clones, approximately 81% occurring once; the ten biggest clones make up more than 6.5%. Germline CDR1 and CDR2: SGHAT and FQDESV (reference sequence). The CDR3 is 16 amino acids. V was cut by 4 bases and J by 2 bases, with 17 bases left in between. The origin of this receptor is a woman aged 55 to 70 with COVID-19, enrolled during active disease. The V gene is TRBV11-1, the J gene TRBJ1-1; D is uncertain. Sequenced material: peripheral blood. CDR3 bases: TGTGCCAGCAGCTCCTCCCCTACCGCGAGTAACACTGAAGCTTTCTTT. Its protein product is CASSSSPTASNTEAFF.